This T cell receptor (beta chain) derives from a study of regulatory T cells in long-lasting Graves disease. Building the TCR beta libraries relied on iRepertoire HTBI primers, and CDR3 regions underwent Arm-PCR. MiXCR, applied by TCRdb to the multiplex PCR reads, yields one record per CDR3 protein. The sample holds hundreds of thousands of distinct CDR3 sequences, less than 20% seen once. Germline V gives CDR1 MDHEN, CDR2 SYDVKM. Trimming stripped 3 bases from V and 7 bases from J, with 13 bases between. This CDR3 is 13 amino acids long. Time point described: newly diagnosed GD, antithyroid drugs for less than 3 months. Generation of the TCR library employed RNA extracted from PBMCs. EDTA tubes were used for drawing nine milliliters of peripheral blood. Separately, the same data were catalogued under a study of T cells in Graves' hyperthyroidism and ophthalmopathy. Turning to that study: The HTBI primer set served for first-round RT-PCR of the TCR CDR3.

The chain links TRBV28 to TRBJ2-7, with D uncertain. This material consisted of peripheral blood mononuclear cells (PBMCs), taken at new diagnosis, from a patient treated with antithyroid drugs. The source is a woman between 25 and 40 years old with Graves disease. The DNA of the CDR3 is TGTGCCAGCAGTTTTCTCAGTCTTGGGGAGCAGTACTTC. Its translation is CASSFLSLGEQYF.